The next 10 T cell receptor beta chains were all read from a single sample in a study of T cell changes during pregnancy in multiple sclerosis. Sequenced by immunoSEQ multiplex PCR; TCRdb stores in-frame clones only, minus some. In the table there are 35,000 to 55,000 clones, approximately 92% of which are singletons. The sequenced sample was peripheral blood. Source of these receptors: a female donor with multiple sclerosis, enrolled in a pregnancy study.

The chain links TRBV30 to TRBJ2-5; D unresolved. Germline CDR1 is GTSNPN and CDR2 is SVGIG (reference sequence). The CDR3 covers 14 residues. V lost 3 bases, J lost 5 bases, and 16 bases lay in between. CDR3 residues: CAWSGLLREETQYF. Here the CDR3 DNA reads TGTGCCTGGAGCGGTCTACTAAGAGAGGAGACCCAGTACTTC.

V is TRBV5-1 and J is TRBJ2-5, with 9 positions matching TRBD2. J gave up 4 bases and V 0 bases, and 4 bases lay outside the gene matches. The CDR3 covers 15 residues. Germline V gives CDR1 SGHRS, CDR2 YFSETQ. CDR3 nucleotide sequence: TGCGCCAGCAGCTTGGGACTAGCGGTTATAGAGACCCAGTACTTC. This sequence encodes CASSLGLAVIETQYF.

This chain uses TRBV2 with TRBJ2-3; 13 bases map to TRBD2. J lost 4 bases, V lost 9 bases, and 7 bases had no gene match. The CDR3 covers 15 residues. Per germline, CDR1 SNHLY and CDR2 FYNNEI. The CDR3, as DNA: TGTGCCAGACAAAGGACTAGCGGGAGTTCAGATACGCAGTATTTT. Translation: CARQRTSGSSDTQYF.

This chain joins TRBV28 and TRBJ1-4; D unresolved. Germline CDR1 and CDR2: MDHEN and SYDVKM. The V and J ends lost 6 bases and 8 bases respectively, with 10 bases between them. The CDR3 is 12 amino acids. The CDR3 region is CASSTIGEKLFF. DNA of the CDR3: TGTGCCAGCAGCACAATCGGGGAAAAACTGTTTTTT.

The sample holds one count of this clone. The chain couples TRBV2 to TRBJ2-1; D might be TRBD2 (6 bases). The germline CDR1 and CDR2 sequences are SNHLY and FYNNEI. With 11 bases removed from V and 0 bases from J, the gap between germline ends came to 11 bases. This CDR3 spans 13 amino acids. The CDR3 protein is CAGRRGSYNEQFF. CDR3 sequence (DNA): TGTGCCGGTCGGAGGGGCTCCTACAATGAGCAGTTCTTC. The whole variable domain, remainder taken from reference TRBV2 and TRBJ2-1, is EPEVTQTPSHQVTQMGQEVILRCVPISNHLYFYWYRQILGQKVEFLVSFYNNEISEKSEIFDDQFSVERPDGSNFTLKIRSTKLEDSAMYFCAGRRGSYNEQFFGPGTRLTVL.

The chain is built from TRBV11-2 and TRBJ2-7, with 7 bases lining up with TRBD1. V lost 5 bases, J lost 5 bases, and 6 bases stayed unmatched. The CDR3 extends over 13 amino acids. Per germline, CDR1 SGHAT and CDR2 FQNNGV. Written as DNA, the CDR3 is TGTGCCAGCAGCCGAACAGGGGCCCACGAGCAGTACTTC. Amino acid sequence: CASSRTGAHEQYF.

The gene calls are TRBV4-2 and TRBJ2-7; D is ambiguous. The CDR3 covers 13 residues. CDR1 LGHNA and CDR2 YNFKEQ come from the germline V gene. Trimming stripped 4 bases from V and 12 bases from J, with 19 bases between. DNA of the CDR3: TGTGCCAGCAGCCCGAATACCAATAATAAGCTGTACTTC. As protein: CASSPNTNNKLYF.

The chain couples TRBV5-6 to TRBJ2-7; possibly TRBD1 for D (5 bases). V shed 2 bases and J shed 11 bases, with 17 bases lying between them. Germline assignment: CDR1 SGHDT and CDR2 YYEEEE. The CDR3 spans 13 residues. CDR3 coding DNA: TGTGCCAGCAGCTTCCGCAGGGCTCGGGTAGAGTACTTC. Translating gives CASSFRRARVEYF.

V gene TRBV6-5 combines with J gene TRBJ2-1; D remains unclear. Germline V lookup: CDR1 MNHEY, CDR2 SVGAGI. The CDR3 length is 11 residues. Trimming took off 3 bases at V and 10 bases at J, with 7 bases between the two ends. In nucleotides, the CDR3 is TGTGCCAGCAGTTATAGAACGGAGCAGTTCTTC. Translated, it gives CASSYRTEQFF.

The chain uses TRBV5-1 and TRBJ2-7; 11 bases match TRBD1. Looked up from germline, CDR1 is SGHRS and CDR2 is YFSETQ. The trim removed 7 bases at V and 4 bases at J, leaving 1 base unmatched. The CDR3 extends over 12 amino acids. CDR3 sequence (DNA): TGCGCCAGCCGGGACAGGGGGTACGAGCAGTACTTC. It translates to CASRDRGYEQYF.